What follows are 5 T cell receptor beta chains derived from one specimen sequenced in a study of blood T cell repertoires in COVID-19. Method: immunoSEQ multiplex PCR; TCRdb's copy keeps in-frame clones and lacks some. The sample includes 150,000 to 200,000 clones, over 80% of them seen just once. Material: PBMCs or T cells enriched from blood (not recorded which). These receptors were obtained from a woman aged 55-69 years who had recovered from COVID-19.

V is TRBV28 and J is TRBJ2-7; perhaps TRBD1 as D (6 bases). Trimming cost V 6 bases and J 7 bases, with 22 bases left between them. Germline CDR1 and CDR2: MDHEN and SYDVKM. The CDR3 loop spans 15 amino acids. The CDR3 region is CASRRTDSSLGEQYF. The CDR3 nucleotides read TGTGCCAGCAGGCGAACGGACAGTTCTCTAGGGGAGCAGTACTTC.

This rearrangement joins TRBV5-1 to TRBJ2-1, with TRBD2 as a possible D gene (6 bases). The CDR3 extends over 14 amino acids. With 3 bases removed from V and 9 bases from J, the gap between germline ends came to 16 bases. The germline V gene encodes CDR1 SGHRS and CDR2 YFSETQ. The chain's CDR3 is CASSWATSILEQFF. DNA for the CDR3: TGCGCCAGCAGCTGGGCGACTAGTATCCTTGAGCAGTTCTTC.

V and J are TRBV4-1 and TRBJ1-2; TRBD1 matches at 7 bases. J lost 4 bases, V lost 6 bases, and 5 bases had no gene match. CDR1 MGHRA and CDR2 YSYEKL come from the germline V gene. The length of the CDR3 is 13 residues. CDR3 sequence reads: CASRATGTYGYTF. CDR3 nucleotides: TGCGCCAGCAGGGCGACAGGGACCTATGGCTACACCTTC.

The CDR3 DNA reads as TGTGCCAGCAGCCCTGGACTAGCGGTTATCACAGATACGCAGTATTTT. This gives the protein CASSPGLAVITDTQYF. The chain employs TRBV9 and TRBJ2-3, with TRBD2 identical over 10 bases. V lost 4 bases to trimming and J lost 2 bases; unmatched junction nucleotides: 7. The length of the CDR3 is 16 residues. Germline V gene sequence: CDR1 SGDLS, CDR2 YYNGEE.

This chain connects TRBV27 to TRBJ2-3, with D possibly matching TRBD1 (6 bases). Germline V gene data show CDR1 as MNHEY and CDR2 as SMNVEV (reference sequence). Between the trimmed V and J ends, which lost 5 bases and 3 bases, there was a span of 21 bases. The length of the CDR3 is 17 residues. CDR3 residues: CASSAKFTGLTTDTQYF. Written as DNA, the CDR3 is TGTGCCAGCAGTGCGAAGTTTACAGGGTTGACGACAGATACGCAGTATTTT.